This TCR beta chain was captured by sequencing in a study of T cell responses to AZD1222 COVID-19 vaccine. Study-level points and caveats: Spike was spanned by vaccine-associated CD4 TCRs, which were dominant at 160-218 and 743-854. Clonal diversity was possibly underestimated; the donors were predominantly white British and more often female.

This clone has just one count. Its target is unknown. This table comes from immunoSEQ multiplex PCR, and its TCRdb copy is limited to in-frame clones, with some not included. The sample has more than 140,000 clones, around nine tenths seen once. V dropped 4 bases and J dropped 4; count of bases not matched to a gene: 5. This CDR3 contains 15 residues. In germline, CDR1 is MNHEY, CDR2 SVGAGI. This chain joins TRBV6-5 and TRBJ1-4; 8 positions match TRBD1. The source material was peripheral blood, sampled on day 0 of AZD1222 vaccination. The clonotype comes from an adult in good health. Here the CDR3 reads CASSSYRGVNEKLFF. In DNA, the CDR3 is TGTGCCAGCAGTTCCTACAGGGGGGTTAATGAAAAACTGTTTTTT.